This T cell receptor (beta chain) was retrieved from a study of shared clonotypes between healthy human individuals. V dropped 0 bases and J dropped 5 bases, with 8 bases sitting between them. The length of the CDR3 is 14 residues. Germline CDR1 reads SGHNT; CDR2 reads YENEEA. The assay ran at deep level. The table came from immunoSEQ multiplex PCR; TCRdb's copy has only in-frame clones and leaves some out. The sample lists about 510,000 clones; roughly 85% were seen once. J is TRBJ2-1 and V is TRBV11-3, with a weak D call TRBD1 (5 bases). The sample was PBMCs. This sequence originates from a woman in her thirties or forties in good health. Some clones in this sample may be carry-over from other donors' samples. The CDR3 DNA sequence: TGTGCCAGCAGCTTAGACCAGACAGACAATGAGCAGTTCTTC. Amino acid sequence: CASSLDQTDNEQFF.